This T cell receptor (beta chain) was sequenced in a study of regulatory T cells in long-lasting Graves disease. This sample's time point: persistent/refractory GD, antithyroid drugs over 5 years with positive TRAb. PBMCs were the source of the RNA used for TCR sequencing. Investigators prepared the TCR beta libraries by applying iRepertoire HTBI primers and Arm-PCR of CDR3 regions. TCRdb re-called the multiplex PCR reads with MiXCR, one entry per CDR3 protein. The repertoire holds roughly 700,000 distinct CDR3 sequences, with around 30% as singletons. V was trimmed by 6 bases and J by 6 bases, leaving 20 bases between them. Looked up from germline, CDR1 is SNHLY and CDR2 is FYNNEI. The CDR3 has 15 amino acids. This clonotype was detected a few times.

The sequencing here drew on peripheral blood mononuclear cells (PBMCs), taken when the disease was refractory, from a patient treated with antithyroid drugs. The origin of this receptor is a female donor with Graves disease. This rearrangement joins TRBV2 to TRBJ1-2; D gene uncertain. Here the CDR3 reads CASSQVRKKVDGYTF. CDR3 bases: TGTGCCAGCAGCCAGGTCAGGAAGAAAGTCGATGGCTACACCTTC.